The rows below give T cell receptor beta chains drawn from one sample of a study of lymphopenia after photon versus proton radiotherapy. Data came from immunoSEQ multiplex PCR; TCRdb stores just in-frame clones and leaves some out. This sample carries around 25,000 clones, about four fifths of them seen once, and the ten largest clones take about 22%. Source: peripheral blood, taken from a patient treated with photon-based radiotherapy. All receptors come from a man aged 40-55 years with gastric cancer. The CDR3 runs from the conserved cysteine through the conserved F or W. Fields, in order: V gene, D gene, clone size, J gene, CDR3 length, CDR3 protein, CDR3 DNA. The D gene is left open where the match is weak. The size entry is marked missing in some rows and otherwise reads once, few, many or a size class.

v_call: TRBV7-2; d_call: .; clone_size: once; j_call: TRBJ1-3; cdr3_length: 16; cdr3_aa: CASSRSRPGAGNTIYF; cdr3_nt: TGTGCCAGCAGCCGCTCCCGGCCGGGGGCTGGAAACACCATATATTTT
v_call: TRBV28; d_call: .; clone_size: .; j_call: TRBJ2-7; cdr3_length: 14; cdr3_aa: CASSLNKGMREQYF; cdr3_nt: TGTGCCAGCAGTTTAAATAAGGGGATGAGGGAGCAGTACTTC
v_call: TRBV11-2; d_call: .; clone_size: once; j_call: TRBJ2-2; cdr3_length: 14; cdr3_aa: CASSLGLDTGELFF; cdr3_nt: TGTGCCAGCAGCTTAGGTTTGGATACCGGGGAGCTGTTTTTT
v_call: TRBV11-2; d_call: .; clone_size: .; j_call: TRBJ1-5; cdr3_length: 15; cdr3_aa: CASSLEFDSNQPQHF; cdr3_nt: TGTGCCAGCAGCTTAGAGTTTGATAGCAATCAGCCCCAGCATTTT
v_call: TRBV7-3; d_call: TRBD1; clone_size: few; j_call: TRBJ1-1; cdr3_length: 12; cdr3_aa: CASSPRTGTAFF; cdr3_nt: TGTGCCAGCAGCCCGAGGACAGGGACAGCTTTCTTT
v_call: TRBV18; d_call: .; clone_size: once; j_call: TRBJ1-2; cdr3_length: 13; cdr3_aa: CASSAGTPSGYTF; cdr3_nt: TGTGCCAGCTCAGCCGGGACACCAAGCGGCTACACCTTC
v_call: TRBV18; d_call: TRBD1; clone_size: once; j_call: TRBJ2-2; cdr3_length: 15; cdr3_aa: CASSRGTANTGELFF; cdr3_nt: TGTGCCAGCTCACGTGGGACAGCGAACACCGGGGAGCTGTTTTTT
v_call: TRBV2; d_call: .; clone_size: .; j_call: TRBJ2-1; cdr3_length: 13; cdr3_aa: CASNGLAYNEQFF; cdr3_nt: TGTGCCAGCAATGGACTTGCATACAATGAGCAGTTCTTC
v_call: TRBV30; d_call: TRBD1; clone_size: .; j_call: TRBJ1-1; cdr3_length: 12; cdr3_aa: CAWDRVNTEAFF; cdr3_nt: TGTGCCTGGGACAGGGTGAACACTGAAGCTTTCTTT
v_call: TRBV5-1; d_call: .; clone_size: .; j_call: TRBJ2-7; cdr3_length: 11; cdr3_aa: CASSLDGFEYF; cdr3_nt: TGCGCCAGCAGCTTGGACGGCTTCGAGTACTTC
v_call: TRBV15; d_call: .; clone_size: once; j_call: TRBJ1-2; cdr3_length: 15; cdr3_aa: CATSRGKQGTYGYTF; cdr3_nt: TGTGCCACCAGCAGAGGCAAACAGGGTACCTATGGCTACACCTTC
v_call: TRBV6-6; d_call: .; clone_size: .; j_call: TRBJ1-4; cdr3_length: 15; cdr3_aa: CASSPRKEANEKLFF; cdr3_nt: TGTGCCAGCAGCCCCAGGAAAGAGGCTAATGAAAAACTGTTTTTT
v_call: TRBV30; d_call: .; clone_size: .; j_call: TRBJ1-5; cdr3_length: 13; cdr3_aa: CACQAESNQPQHF; cdr3_nt: TGTGCCTGCCAAGCAGAAAGCAATCAGCCCCAGCATTTT
v_call: TRBV4-2; d_call: .; clone_size: .; j_call: TRBJ2-3; cdr3_length: 16; cdr3_aa: CASSQVSSAGTDTQYF; cdr3_nt: TGTGCCAGCAGCCAAGTCTCTAGCGCGGGCACAGATACGCAGTATTTT
v_call: TRBV9; d_call: TRBD2; clone_size: .; j_call: TRBJ2-3; cdr3_length: 16; cdr3_aa: CASSAGAGGSTDTQYF; cdr3_nt: TGTGCCAGCAGCGCGGGAGCGGGGGGAAGCACAGATACGCAGTATTTT
v_call: TRBV19; d_call: .; clone_size: .; j_call: TRBJ2-2; cdr3_length: 16; cdr3_aa: CASSLTGGPNTGELFF; cdr3_nt: TGTGCCAGTAGCCTGACAGGAGGCCCGAACACCGGGGAGCTGTTTTTT
v_call: TRBV27; d_call: .; clone_size: .; j_call: TRBJ1-1; cdr3_length: 13; cdr3_aa: CASSRGRDTEAFF; cdr3_nt: TGTGCCAGCAGTAGGGGCAGGGACACTGAAGCTTTCTTT
v_call: TRBV2; d_call: TRBD2; clone_size: once; j_call: TRBJ2-1; cdr3_length: 15; cdr3_aa: CASSEWTSGRSGQFF; cdr3_nt: TGTGCCAGCAGTGAATGGACTAGCGGGCGCTCGGGGCAGTTCTTC
v_call: TRBV18; d_call: .; clone_size: .; j_call: TRBJ1-5; cdr3_length: 14; cdr3_aa: CASSHEGVNQPQHF; cdr3_nt: TGTGCCAGCTCACATGAAGGGGTAAACCAGCCCCAGCATTTT
v_call: TRBV2; d_call: .; clone_size: .; j_call: TRBJ2-7; cdr3_length: 13; cdr3_aa: CASSGGPSYEQYF; cdr3_nt: TGTGCCAGCAGTGGCGGGCCCTCCTACGAGCAGTACTTC
v_call: TRBV30; d_call: .; clone_size: .; j_call: TRBJ2-6; cdr3_length: 18; cdr3_aa: CAWNDRLARRSGANVLTF; cdr3_nt: TGTGCCTGGAACGATCGCTTAGCGCGTCGATCTGGGGCCAACGTCCTGACTTTC
v_call: TRBV7-9; d_call: .; clone_size: .; j_call: TRBJ2-5; cdr3_length: 15; cdr3_aa: CASSLPQGNQETQYF; cdr3_nt: TGTGCCAGCAGCTTACCACAGGGTAACCAAGAGACCCAGTACTTC
v_call: TRBV10-3; d_call: .; clone_size: .; j_call: TRBJ2-7; cdr3_length: 14; cdr3_aa: CAISGGAGSYEQYF; cdr3_nt: TGTGCCATCAGTGGAGGGGCAGGATCCTACGAGCAGTACTTC
v_call: TRBV6-1; d_call: .; clone_size: .; j_call: TRBJ1-1; cdr3_length: 17; cdr3_aa: CASSEARYTPGDTEAFF; cdr3_nt: TGTGCCAGCAGTGAAGCGAGGTATACTCCGGGTGACACTGAAGCTTTCTTT
v_call: TRBV7-9; d_call: .; clone_size: .; j_call: TRBJ1-2; cdr3_length: 15; cdr3_aa: CASSAYSGGNYGYTF; cdr3_nt: TGTGCCAGCAGCGCATACTCGGGGGGGAACTATGGCTACACCTTC
v_call: TRBV10-1; d_call: .; clone_size: .; j_call: TRBJ2-6; cdr3_length: 18; cdr3_aa: CASSWGLSRTKSGQRLTF; cdr3_nt: TGCGCCAGCAGTTGGGGTCTAAGTCGCACAAAGTCGGGCCAACGTCTGACTTTC
v_call: TRBV4-3; d_call: .; clone_size: .; j_call: TRBJ2-2; cdr3_length: 16; cdr3_aa: CASSQDVGGNTGELFF; cdr3_nt: TGCGCCAGCAGCCAAGACGTAGGGGGGAACACCGGGGAGCTGTTTTTT
v_call: TRBV18; d_call: .; clone_size: .; j_call: TRBJ2-2; cdr3_length: 14; cdr3_aa: CASSPRPNTGELFF; cdr3_nt: TGTGCCAGCTCACCAAGGCCGAACACCGGGGAGCTGTTTTTT
v_call: TRBV30; d_call: .; clone_size: .; j_call: TRBJ2-3; cdr3_length: 11; cdr3_aa: CAWSVEYTQYF; cdr3_nt: TGTGCCTGGAGTGTTGAGTATACGCAGTATTTT
v_call: TRBV7-2; d_call: .; clone_size: .; j_call: TRBJ2-2; cdr3_length: 10; cdr3_aa: CASSDGELFF; cdr3_nt: TGTGCCAGCAGTGACGGGGAGCTGTTTTTT
v_call: TRBV5-4; d_call: TRBD2; clone_size: .; j_call: TRBJ2-3; cdr3_length: 15; cdr3_aa: CASSFLADRTDTQYF; cdr3_nt: TGTGCCAGCAGCTTCCTAGCGGACCGCACAGATACGCAGTATTTT
v_call: TRBV4-2; d_call: .; clone_size: few; j_call: TRBJ2-3; cdr3_length: 16; cdr3_aa: CASSQVGGGGTDTQYF; cdr3_nt: TGTGCCAGCAGCCAAGTAGGTGGGGGTGGCACAGATACGCAGTATTTT
v_call: TRBV6-4; d_call: .; clone_size: .; j_call: TRBJ1-1; cdr3_length: 14; cdr3_aa: CASSVEEWATEAFF; cdr3_nt: TGTGCCAGCAGTGTTGAGGAATGGGCCACTGAAGCTTTCTTT
v_call: TRBV6-4; d_call: TRBD1; clone_size: .; j_call: TRBJ1-6; cdr3_length: 15; cdr3_aa: CASSDSGQGASPLHF; cdr3_nt: TGTGCCAGCAGTGACTCGGGACAGGGGGCTTCACCCCTCCACTTT
v_call: TRBV20-1; d_call: .; clone_size: once; j_call: TRBJ2-5; cdr3_length: 11; cdr3_aa: CSASEGETQYF; cdr3_nt: TGCAGTGCTAGTGAGGGGGAGACCCAGTACTTC
v_call: TRBV7-2; d_call: TRBD1; clone_size: .; j_call: TRBJ1-1; cdr3_length: 14; cdr3_aa: CASSLGGQGLGAFF; cdr3_nt: TGTGCCAGCAGCTTAGGGGGACAGGGGCTTGGGGCTTTCTTT
v_call: TRBV19; d_call: .; clone_size: .; j_call: TRBJ2-7; cdr3_length: 13; cdr3_aa: CASKGQPDYEQYF; cdr3_nt: TGTGCCAGTAAGGGGCAGCCTGACTACGAGCAGTACTTC
v_call: TRBV2; d_call: .; clone_size: .; j_call: TRBJ1-1; cdr3_length: 16; cdr3_aa: CASSGFVGGGWTEAFF; cdr3_nt: TGTGCCAGCAGTGGATTTGTCGGAGGGGGGTGGACTGAAGCTTTCTTT
v_call: TRBV6-1; d_call: .; clone_size: .; j_call: TRBJ2-7; cdr3_length: 16; cdr3_aa: CASSARSTVSSYEQYF; cdr3_nt: TGTGCCAGCAGTGCTCGATCGACGGTTAGCTCCTACGAGCAGTACTTC
v_call: TRBV4-1; d_call: .; clone_size: .; j_call: TRBJ1-2; cdr3_length: 13; cdr3_aa: CASSQGTVYGYTF; cdr3_nt: TGCGCCAGCAGCCAAGGGACAGTGTATGGCTACACCTTC